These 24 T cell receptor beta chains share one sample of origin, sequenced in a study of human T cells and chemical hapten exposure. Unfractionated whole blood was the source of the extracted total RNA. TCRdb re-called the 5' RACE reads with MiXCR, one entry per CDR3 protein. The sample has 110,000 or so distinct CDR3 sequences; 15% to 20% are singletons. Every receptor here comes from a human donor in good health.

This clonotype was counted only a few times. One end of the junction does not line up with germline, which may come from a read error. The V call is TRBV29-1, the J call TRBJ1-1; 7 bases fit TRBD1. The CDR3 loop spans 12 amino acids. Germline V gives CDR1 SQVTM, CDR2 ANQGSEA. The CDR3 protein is CSVEGRTGSVVF. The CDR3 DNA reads TGCAGCGTTGAAGGACGGACAGGCTCGGTTGTCTTT.

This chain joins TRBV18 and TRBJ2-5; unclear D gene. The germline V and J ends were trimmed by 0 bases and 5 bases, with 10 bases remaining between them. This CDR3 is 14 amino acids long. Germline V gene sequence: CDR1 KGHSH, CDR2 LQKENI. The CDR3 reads CASSPPRVGETQYF. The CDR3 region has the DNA TGTGCCAGCTCACCACCAAGGGTTGGGGAGACCCAGTACTTC.

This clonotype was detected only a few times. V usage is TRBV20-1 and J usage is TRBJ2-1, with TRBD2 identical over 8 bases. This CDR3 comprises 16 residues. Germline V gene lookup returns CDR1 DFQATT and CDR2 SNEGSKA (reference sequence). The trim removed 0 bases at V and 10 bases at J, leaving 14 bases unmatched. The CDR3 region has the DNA TGCAGTGCTAGAGATGATGTGAGCGGGAGAGGCGTGGAGCAGTTCTTC. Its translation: CSARDDVSGRGVEQFF.

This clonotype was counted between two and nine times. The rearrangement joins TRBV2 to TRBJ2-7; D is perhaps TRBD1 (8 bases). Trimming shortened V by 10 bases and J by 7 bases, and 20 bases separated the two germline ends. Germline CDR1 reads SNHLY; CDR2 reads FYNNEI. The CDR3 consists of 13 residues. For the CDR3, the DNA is TGTGCCACCAGCAGACCACAGGGGGGGGAGCAGTACTTC. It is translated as CATSRPQGGEQYF.

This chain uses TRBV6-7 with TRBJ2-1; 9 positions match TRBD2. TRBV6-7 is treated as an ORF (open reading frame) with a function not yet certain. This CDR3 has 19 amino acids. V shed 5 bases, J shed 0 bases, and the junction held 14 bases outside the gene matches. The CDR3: CASSPTSGPVGSSYNEQFF. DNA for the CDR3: TGTGCCAGCAGTCCTACTAGCGGGCCCGTGGGGAGCTCCTACAATGAGCAGTTCTTC.

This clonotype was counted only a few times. CDR3 region: CASSSPLLAGTYNEQFF. The CDR3, as DNA: TGTGCCAGCAGTTCCCCACTGCTAGCGGGGACCTACAATGAGCAGTTCTTC. This chain uses TRBV6-5 with TRBJ2-1, with 9 bases identical to TRBD2. V lost 4 bases, J lost 2 bases, and 9 bases stayed unmatched. Germline V CDR1 and CDR2: MNHEY, SVGAGI. The CDR3 spans 17 residues.

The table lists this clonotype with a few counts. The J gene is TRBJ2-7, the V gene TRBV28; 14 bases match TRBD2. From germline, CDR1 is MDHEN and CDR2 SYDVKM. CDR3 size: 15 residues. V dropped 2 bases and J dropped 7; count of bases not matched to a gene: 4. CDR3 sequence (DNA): TGTGCCAGCAGTTTAGGGGGACTAGCGGGAGTGGAGCAGTACTTC. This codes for CASSLGGLAGVEQYF.

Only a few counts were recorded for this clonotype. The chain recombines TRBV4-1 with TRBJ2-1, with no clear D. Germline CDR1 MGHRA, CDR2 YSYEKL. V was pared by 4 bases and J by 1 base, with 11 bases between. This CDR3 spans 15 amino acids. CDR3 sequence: CASSLQKRSYNEQFF. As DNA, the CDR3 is TGCGCCAGCAGCCTCCAAAAACGGTCCTACAATGAGCAGTTCTTC.

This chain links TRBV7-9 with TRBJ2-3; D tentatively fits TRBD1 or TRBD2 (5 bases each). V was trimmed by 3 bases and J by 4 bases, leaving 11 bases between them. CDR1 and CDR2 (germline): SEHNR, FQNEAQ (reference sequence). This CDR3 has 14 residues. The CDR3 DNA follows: TGTGCCAGCAGCTTGTCGGGGACCCCAGATACGCAGTATTTT. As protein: CASSLSGTPDTQYF.

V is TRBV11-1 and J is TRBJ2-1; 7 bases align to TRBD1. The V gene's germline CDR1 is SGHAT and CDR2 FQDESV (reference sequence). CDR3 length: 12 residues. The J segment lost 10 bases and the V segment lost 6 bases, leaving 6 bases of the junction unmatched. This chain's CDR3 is CASSHRQGEQFF. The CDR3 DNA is TGTGCCAGCAGTCACCGACAGGGCGAGCAGTTCTTC.

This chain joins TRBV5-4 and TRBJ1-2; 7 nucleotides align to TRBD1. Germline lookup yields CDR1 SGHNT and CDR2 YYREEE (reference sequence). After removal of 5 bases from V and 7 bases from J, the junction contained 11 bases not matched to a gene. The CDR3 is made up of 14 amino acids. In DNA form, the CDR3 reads TGTGCCAGCAGGTTGAACCGGGACAGTAGTGGCTACACCTTC. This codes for CASRLNRDSSGYTF.

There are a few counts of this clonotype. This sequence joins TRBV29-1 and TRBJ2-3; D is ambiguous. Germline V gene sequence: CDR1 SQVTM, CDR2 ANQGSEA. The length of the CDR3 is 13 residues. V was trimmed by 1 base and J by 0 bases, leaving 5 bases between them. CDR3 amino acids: CSVEATSTDTQYF. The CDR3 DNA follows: TGCAGCGTTGAAGCGACTAGCACAGATACGCAGTATTTT.

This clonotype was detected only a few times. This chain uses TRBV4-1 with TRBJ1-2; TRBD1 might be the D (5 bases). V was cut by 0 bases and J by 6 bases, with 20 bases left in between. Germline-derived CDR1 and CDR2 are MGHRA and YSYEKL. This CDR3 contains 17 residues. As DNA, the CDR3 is TGCGCCAGCAGCCAAGATCCGGCAGGGAGGGGTTCGGATGGCTACACCTTC. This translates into CASSQDPAGRGSDGYTF.

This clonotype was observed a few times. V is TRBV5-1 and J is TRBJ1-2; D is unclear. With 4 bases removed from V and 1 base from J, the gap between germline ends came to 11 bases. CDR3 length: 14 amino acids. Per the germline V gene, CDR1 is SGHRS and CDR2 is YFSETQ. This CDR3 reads CASSPSEHNYGYTF. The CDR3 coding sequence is TGCGCCAGCAGCCCGAGCGAACATAACTATGGCTACACCTTC.

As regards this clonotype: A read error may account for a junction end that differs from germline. CDR3 sequence: CASSTTSGLILF. The DNA for the CDR3 is TGTGCCAGCAGCACCACTAGCGGCCTCATCCTTTTC. The J gene is TRBJ2-5, the V gene TRBV2, with 8 bases aligning to TRBD2. The CDR3 has 12 amino acids. CDR1 and CDR2 from the germline V gene are SNHLY and FYNNEI.

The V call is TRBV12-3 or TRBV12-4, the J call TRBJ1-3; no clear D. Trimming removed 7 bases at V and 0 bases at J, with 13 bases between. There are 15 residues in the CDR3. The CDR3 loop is CASTHGVSSGNTIYF. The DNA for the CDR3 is TGTGCCAGCACTCACGGGGTTAGCTCTGGAAACACCATATATTTT.

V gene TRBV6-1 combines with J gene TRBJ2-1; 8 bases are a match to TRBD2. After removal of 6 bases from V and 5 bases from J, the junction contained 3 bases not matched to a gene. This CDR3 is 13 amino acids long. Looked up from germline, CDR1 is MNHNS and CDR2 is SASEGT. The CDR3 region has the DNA TGTGCCAGCAGGGGGACTAGTAACAATGAGCAGTTCTTC. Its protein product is CASRGTSNNEQFF.

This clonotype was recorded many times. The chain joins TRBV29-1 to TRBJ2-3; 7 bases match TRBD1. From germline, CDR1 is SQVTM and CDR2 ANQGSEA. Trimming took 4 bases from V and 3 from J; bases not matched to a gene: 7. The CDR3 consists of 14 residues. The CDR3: CSVVRAGGTDTQYF. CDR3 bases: TGCAGCGTTGTAAGGGCAGGGGGAACAGATACGCAGTATTTT.

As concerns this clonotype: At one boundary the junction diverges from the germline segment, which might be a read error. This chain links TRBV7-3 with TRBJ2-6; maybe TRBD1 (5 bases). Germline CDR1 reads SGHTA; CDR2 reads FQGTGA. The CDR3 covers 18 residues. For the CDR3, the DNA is TGTGCCAGCAGTCCAGGGATAATGGGTCTCTCTGGGGCCAACGTCCAGACTTTC. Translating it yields CASSPGIMGLSGANVQTF.

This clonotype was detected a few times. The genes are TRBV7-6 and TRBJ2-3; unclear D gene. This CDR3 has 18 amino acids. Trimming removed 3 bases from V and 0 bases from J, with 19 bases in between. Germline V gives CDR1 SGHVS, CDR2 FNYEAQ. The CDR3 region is CASSFTLGQSASTDTQYF. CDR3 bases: TGTGCCAGCAGCTTCACCCTTGGGCAGAGTGCTAGCACAGATACGCAGTATTTT.

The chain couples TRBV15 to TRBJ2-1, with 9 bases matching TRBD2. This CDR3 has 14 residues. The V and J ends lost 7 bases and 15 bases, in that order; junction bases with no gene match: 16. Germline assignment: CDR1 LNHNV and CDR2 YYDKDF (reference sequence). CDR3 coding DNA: TGTGCCACCACCCCGGGACTAGCTTTAGGAGGGGGGTTCTTC. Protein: CATTPGLALGGGFF. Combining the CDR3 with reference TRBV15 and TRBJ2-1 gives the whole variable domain DAMVIQNPRYQVTQFGKPVTLSCSQTLNHNVMYWYQQKSSQAPKLLFHYYDKDFNNEADTPDNFQSRRPNTSFCFLDIRSPGLGDTAMYLCATTPGLALGGGFFGPGTRLTVL.

The CDR3 DNA follows: TGTGCCAGCAGCTTGGATTCTAGCGGGGACAGAGAGCAGTTCTTC. Translation gives CASSLDSSGDREQFF. The rearrangement uses TRBV5-4 and TRBJ2-1; 9 nucleotides line up with TRBD2. This CDR3 comprises 15 residues. CDR1 SGHNT and CDR2 YYREEE come from the germline V gene (reference sequence). Trimming took 0 bases from V and 10 from J; bases not matched to a gene: 8. The full variable domain, in which reference TRBV5-4 and TRBJ2-1 provide the parts outside the CDR3, is ETGVTQSPTHLIKTRGQQVTLRCSSQSGHNTVSWYQQALGQGPQFIFQYYREEENGRGNFPPRFSGLQFPNYSSELNVNALELDDSALYLCASSLDSSGDREQFFGPGTRLTVL.

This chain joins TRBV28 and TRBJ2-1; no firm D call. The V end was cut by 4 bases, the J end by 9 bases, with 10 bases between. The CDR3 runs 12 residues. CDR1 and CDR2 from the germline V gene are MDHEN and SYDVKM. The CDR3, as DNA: TGTGCCAGCAGTTCCCTCGGCGGTGAGCAGTTCTTC. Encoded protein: CASSSLGGEQFF.

The CDR3 DNA reads as TGTGCCAGCAGTTTGTGGGGGGAGGGGGATGAGCAGTTCTTC. This gives the protein CASSLWGEGDEQFF. The chain links TRBV28 to TRBJ2-1; TRBD2 might be the D (7 bases). V shed 3 bases and J shed 8 bases, with 14 bases lying between them. The CDR3 covers 14 residues. CDR1 is MDHEN and CDR2 is SYDVKM in the germline V gene. Combining the CDR3 with reference TRBV28 and TRBJ2-1 gives the whole variable domain DVKVTQSSRYLVKRTGEKVFLECVQDMDHENMFWYRQDPGLGLRLIYFSYDVKMKEKGDIPEGYSVSREKKERFSLILESASTNQTSMYLCASSLWGEGDEQFFGPGTRLTVL.